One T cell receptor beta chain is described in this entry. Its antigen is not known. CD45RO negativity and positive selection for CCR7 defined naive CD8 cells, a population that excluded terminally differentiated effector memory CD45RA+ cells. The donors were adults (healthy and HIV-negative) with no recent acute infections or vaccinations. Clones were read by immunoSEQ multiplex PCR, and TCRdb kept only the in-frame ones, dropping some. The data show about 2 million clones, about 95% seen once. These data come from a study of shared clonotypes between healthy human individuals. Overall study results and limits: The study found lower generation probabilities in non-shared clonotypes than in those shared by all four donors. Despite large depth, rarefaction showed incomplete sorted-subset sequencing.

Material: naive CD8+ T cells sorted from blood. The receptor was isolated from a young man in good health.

Written as DNA, the CDR3 is TGCGCCAGCAGCCAAGTTCTAGCGGGAGTCCCCGTTGATGAGCAGTTCTTC. Translated: CASSQVLAGVPVDEQFF. This chain uses TRBV4-3 with TRBJ2-1; TRBD2 matches at 10 bases. This CDR3 region has 17 residues. Looked up from germline, CDR1 is LGHNA and CDR2 is YSLEER. The V and J ends lost 1 base and 8 bases, in that order; junction bases with no gene match: 11.